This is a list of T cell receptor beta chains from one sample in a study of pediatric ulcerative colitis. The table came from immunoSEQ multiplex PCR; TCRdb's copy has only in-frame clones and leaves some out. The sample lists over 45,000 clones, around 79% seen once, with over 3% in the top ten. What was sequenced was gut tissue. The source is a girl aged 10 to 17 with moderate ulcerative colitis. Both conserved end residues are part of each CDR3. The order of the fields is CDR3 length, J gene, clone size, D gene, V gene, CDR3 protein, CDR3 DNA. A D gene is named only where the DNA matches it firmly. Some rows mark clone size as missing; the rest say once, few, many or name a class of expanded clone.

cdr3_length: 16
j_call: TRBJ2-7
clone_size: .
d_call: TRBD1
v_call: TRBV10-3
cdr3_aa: CAISEPADRGNYEQYF
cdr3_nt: TGTGCCATCAGTGAGCCCGCGGACAGGGGGAATTACGAGCAGTACTTC

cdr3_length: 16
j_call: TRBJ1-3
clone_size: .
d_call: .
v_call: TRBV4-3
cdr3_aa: CASSQEWRTAGNTIYF
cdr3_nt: TGCGCCAGCAGCCAAGAATGGAGGACAGCTGGAAACACCATATATTTT

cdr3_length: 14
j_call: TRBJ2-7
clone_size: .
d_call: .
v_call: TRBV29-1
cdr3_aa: CSVIRPGWPYEQYF
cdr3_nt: TGCAGCGTCATCCGACCTGGGTGGCCCTACGAGCAGTACTTC

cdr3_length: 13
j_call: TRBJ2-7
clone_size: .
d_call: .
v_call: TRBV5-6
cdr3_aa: CASSPNADGAGYF
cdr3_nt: TGTGCCAGCAGCCCTAACGCCGACGGTGCTGGGTACTTC

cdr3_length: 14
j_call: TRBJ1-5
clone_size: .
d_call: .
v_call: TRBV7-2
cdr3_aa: CASSLAGGNQPQHF
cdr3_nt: TGTGCCAGCAGCTTAGCGGGGGGCAATCAGCCCCAGCATTTT

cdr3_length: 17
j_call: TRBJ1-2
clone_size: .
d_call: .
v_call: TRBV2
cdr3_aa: CASSGGWVSTIEDGYTF
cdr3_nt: TGTGCCAGCAGTGGGGGGTGGGTTTCCACGATTGAGGATGGCTACACCTTC

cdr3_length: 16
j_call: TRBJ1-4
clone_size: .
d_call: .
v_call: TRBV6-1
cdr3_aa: CASSEARGAPNEKLFF
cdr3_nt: TGTGCCAGCAGTGAAGCCAGGGGTGCACCTAATGAAAAACTGTTTTTT

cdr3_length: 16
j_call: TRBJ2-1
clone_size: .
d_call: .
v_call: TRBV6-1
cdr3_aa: CASSEEARFSYNEQFF
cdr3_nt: TGTGCCAGCAGTGAAGAGGCGAGATTCTCCTACAATGAGCAGTTCTTC

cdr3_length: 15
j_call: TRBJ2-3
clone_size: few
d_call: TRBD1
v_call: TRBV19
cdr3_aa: CASSMGQSSTDTQYF
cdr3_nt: TGTGCCAGTAGTATGGGACAGTCTAGCACAGATACGCAGTATTTT

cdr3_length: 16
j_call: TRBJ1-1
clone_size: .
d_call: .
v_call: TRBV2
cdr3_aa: CASSGEDFSMNTEAFF
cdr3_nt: TGTGCCAGCAGTGGGGAGGACTTCTCCATGAACACTGAAGCTTTCTTT

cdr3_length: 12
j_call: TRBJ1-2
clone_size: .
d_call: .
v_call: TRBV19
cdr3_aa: CASAEGPYGYTF
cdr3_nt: TGTGCCAGTGCCGAGGGACCTTATGGCTACACCTTC

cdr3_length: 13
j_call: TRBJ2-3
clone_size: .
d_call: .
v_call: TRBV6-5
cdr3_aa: CAVRALSTDTQYF
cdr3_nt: TGTGCAGTCAGGGCCCTAAGCACAGATACGCAGTATTTT

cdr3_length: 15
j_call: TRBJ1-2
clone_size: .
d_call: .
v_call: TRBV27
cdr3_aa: CASRRTTGSNYGYTF
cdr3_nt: TGTGCCAGCAGGAGAACGACAGGTTCTAACTATGGCTACACCTTC

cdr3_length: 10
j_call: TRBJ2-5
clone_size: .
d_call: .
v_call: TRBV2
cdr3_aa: CASSVQTQYF
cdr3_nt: TGTGCCAGCAGTGTACAGACCCAGTACTTC

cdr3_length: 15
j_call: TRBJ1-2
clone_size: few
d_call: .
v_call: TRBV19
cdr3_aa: CASSIGASPSYGYTF
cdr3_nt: TGTGCCAGTAGTATAGGTGCCAGTCCTTCCTATGGCTACACCTTC

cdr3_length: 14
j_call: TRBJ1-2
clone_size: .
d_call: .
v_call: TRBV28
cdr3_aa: CASSLIGQGYGYTF
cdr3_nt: TGTGCCAGCAGTTTAATTGGGCAAGGCTATGGCTACACCTTC

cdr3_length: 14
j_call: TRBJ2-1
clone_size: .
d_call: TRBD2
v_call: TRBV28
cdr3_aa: CASRGAGSYNEQFF
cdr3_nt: TGTGCCAGCAGGGGAGCGGGGTCCTACAATGAGCAGTTCTTC

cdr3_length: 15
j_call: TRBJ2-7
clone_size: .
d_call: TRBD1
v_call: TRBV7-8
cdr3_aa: CASSLVGTEFYEQYF
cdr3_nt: TGTGCCAGCAGCTTAGTTGGGACAGAGTTCTACGAGCAGTACTTC

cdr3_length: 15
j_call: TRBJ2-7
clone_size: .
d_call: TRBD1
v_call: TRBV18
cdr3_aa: CASSPGQGIAAEQYF
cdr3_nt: TGTGCCAGCTCACCGGGACAGGGGATTGCGGCCGAGCAGTACTTC

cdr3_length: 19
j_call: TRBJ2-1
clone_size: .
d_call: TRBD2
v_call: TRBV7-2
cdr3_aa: CASSLNLGLAGGGTRGQFF
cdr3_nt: TGTGCCAGCAGCCTAAACCTGGGACTAGCGGGGGGCGGGACCAGGGGGCAGTTCTTC

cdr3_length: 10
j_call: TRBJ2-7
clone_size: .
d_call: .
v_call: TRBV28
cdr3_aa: CASRRNEQYF
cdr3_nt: TGTGCCAGCAGAAGAAACGAGCAGTACTTC

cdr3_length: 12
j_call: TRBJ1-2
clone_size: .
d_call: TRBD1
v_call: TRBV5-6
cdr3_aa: CASIGQGYGYTF
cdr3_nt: TGTGCCAGCATTGGACAGGGGTATGGCTACACCTTC

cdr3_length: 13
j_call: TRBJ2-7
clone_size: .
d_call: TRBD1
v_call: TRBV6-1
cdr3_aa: CASSSDRAREQYF
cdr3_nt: TGTGCCAGTAGTAGTGACAGGGCGCGCGAGCAGTACTTC

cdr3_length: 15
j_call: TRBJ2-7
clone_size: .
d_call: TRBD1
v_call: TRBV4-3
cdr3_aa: CASSPGQDLNYEQYF
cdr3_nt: TGCGCCAGCAGCCCGGGACAGGATCTGAACTACGAGCAGTACTTC

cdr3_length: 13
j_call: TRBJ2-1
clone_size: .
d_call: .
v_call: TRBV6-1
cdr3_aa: CASAARAIGEQFF
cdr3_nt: TGTGCCAGCGCGGCTAGGGCTATAGGTGAGCAGTTCTTC

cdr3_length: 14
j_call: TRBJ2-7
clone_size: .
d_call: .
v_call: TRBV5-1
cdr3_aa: CASSWDTQSGEQYF
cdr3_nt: TGCGCCAGCAGCTGGGACACCCAATCGGGGGAGCAGTACTTC

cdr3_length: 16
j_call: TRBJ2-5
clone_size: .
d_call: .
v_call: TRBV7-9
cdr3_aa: CASSLVVRTSQETQYF
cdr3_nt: TGTGCCAGCAGCTTAGTAGTGAGGACATCTCAAGAGACCCAGTACTTC

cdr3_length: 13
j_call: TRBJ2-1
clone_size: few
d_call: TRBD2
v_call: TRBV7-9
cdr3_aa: CASSRTSGSEQFF
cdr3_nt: TGTGCCAGCAGCCGGACTAGCGGGAGTGAGCAGTTCTTC